This T cell receptor (beta chain) was recovered during a study of glioma-infiltrating T cells. The iRepertoire nested amplicon-rescue multiplex PCR amplified TCR alpha and beta CDR3s from RNA. Input was roughly 85-400 ng of tissue mRNA or PBMC total RNA. In TCRdb, the multiplex PCR reads were re-called with MiXCR into one record per CDR3 protein. The table includes roughly 190,000 distinct CDR3 sequences, 25% to 35% detected once. The sample holds many counts of this clonotype. Its antigen remains unknown. V lost 3 bases and J lost 7, with 11 bases in between. CDR1 is WSHSY and CDR2 is SAAADI in the germline V gene. There are 13 residues in the CDR3. Regarding the study as a whole: Above-expected tissue-blood divergence occurred in all gliomas, most in low-grade ones. Tissue and blood shared very few CDR3 sequences.

Sequences were obtained from glioma tissue, nonneoplastic brain tissue, or PBMCs (not recorded which). This receptor was identified in a human donor with low-grade glioma or glioblastoma, undergoing nonglioma brain surgery, or in good health (not recorded which). This chain links TRBV10-2 with TRBJ2-3, with unresolved D. The CDR3 protein is CASSEMGINTQYF. The CDR3 coding sequence is TGCGCCAGCAGTGAAATGGGGATCAATACGCAGTATTTT.